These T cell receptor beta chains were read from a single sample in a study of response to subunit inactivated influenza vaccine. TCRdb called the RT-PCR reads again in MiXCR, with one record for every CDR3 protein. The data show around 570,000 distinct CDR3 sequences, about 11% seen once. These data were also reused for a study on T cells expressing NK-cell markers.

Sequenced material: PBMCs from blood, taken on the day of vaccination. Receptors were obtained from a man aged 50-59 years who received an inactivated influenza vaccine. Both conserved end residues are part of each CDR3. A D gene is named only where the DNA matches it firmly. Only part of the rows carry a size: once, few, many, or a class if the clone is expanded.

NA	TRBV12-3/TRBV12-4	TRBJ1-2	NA	TGTGCCAGCAGTTTAGGTGGTAGGACGTATGGCTACACCTTC	CASSLGGRTYGYTF
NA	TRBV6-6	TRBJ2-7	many	TGTGCCAGCAGTTACTACCCTTACGAGCAGTACTTC	CASSYYPYEQYF
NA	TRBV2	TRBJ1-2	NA	TGTGCCAGCAGTGAGCGTCAGCTAAACTATGGCTACACCTTC	CASSERQLNYGYTF
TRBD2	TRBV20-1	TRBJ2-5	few	TGCAGTGCTAGAGCCCTAGCGGGAGGGCGAGGGGAGACCCAGTACTTC	CSARALAGGRGETQYF
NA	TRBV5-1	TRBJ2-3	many	TGCGCCAGCAGCTTGGCCTGGACTAGCACAGATACGCAGTATTTT	CASSLAWTSTDTQYF
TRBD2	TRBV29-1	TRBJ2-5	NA	TGCAGCGTTCCGACTAGCGGGGTTGAGGAGACCCAGTACTTC	CSVPTSGVEETQYF
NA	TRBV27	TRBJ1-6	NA	TGTGCCAGCAGCCCTGTAGGGGCAGAGAATTCACTCCTCCACTTT	CASSPVGAENSLLHF
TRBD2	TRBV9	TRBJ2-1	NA	TGTGCCAGCAGCTCCCATCCCACTAGCGGGTACAATGAGCAGTTCTTC	CASSSHPTSGYNEQFF
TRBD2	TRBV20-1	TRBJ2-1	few	TGCAGTGCCCCGACTAGCGGGAGGGCCAATGTTGTGCAGTTCTTC	CSAPTSGRANVVQFF
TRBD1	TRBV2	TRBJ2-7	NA	TGTGCCAGTAGGGACAGGGTGAACTCCTACGAGCAGTACTTC	CASRDRVNSYEQYF
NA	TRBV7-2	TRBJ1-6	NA	TGTGCCAGCAGCTTAAGCGGATGGAATTCACCCCTCCACTTT	CASSLSGWNSPLHF
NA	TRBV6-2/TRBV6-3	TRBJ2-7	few	TGTGCCAGCAGTCGACCAGCGGGCTACGAGCAGTACTTC	CASSRPAGYEQYF
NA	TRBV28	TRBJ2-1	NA	TGTGCCAGCAGTTTCCGACTGGGCAAGAATGAGCAGTTCTTC	CASSFRLGKNEQFF
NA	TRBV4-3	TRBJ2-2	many	TGCGCCAGCAGCCAACGGACGGCCAACACCGGGGAGCTGTTTTTT	CASSQRTANTGELFF
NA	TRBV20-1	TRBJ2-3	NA	TGCAGTGCTACATCGACCCCACTGACAGATACGCAGTATTTT	CSATSTPLTDTQYF
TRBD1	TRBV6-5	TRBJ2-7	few	TGTGCCAGCAGTTTCCGGGACAGGGGACCCTACGAGCAGTACTTC	CASSFRDRGPYEQYF
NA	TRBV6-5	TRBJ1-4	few	TGTGCCAGCAGTTATGGGGGGTTTAATGAAAAACTGTTTTTT	CASSYGGFNEKLFF
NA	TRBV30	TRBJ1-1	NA	TGTGCCTGGAGTCCCGCGTGGGCAGCTAACACTGAAGCTTTCTTT	CAWSPAWAANTEAFF
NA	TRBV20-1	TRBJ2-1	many	TGCAGTGCTAGATTCCCTTATACCTACAATGAGCAGTTCTTC	CSARFPYTYNEQFF
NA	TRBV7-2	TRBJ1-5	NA	TGTGCCAGCAGCTTAGCTTCTGGGGGCACGCCCCAGCATTTT	CASSLASGGTPQHF
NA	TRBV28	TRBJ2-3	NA	TGTGCCAGCAGTTCACGGGGGTGGTTGGATACGCAGTATTTT	CASSSRGWLDTQYF
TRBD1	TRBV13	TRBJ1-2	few	TGTGCCAGCAGCTCCTGGACAGGGAACTATGGCTACACCTTC	CASSSWTGNYGYTF
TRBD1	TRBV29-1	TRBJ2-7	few	TGCAGCCATTCGGGGGACAGGGATTCCTACGAGCAGTACTTC	CSHSGDRDSYEQYF
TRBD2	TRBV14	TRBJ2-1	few	TGTGCCAGCAGCTATAGCGGGAGCAGGAGCAATGAGCAGTTCTTC	CASSYSGSRSNEQFF
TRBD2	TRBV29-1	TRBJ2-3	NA	TGCAGCGTTGGTCCTAGCGGGGGGTTTCGGAATACGCAGTATTTT	CSVGPSGGFRNTQYF
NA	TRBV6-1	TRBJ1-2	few	TGTGCCAGCACCTATACGTCGAGAGGAGGGTCTGGCTACACCTTC	CASTYTSRGGSGYTF
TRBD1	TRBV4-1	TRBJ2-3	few	TGCGCCAGCAGCCAAGATCTCGGGACAGGGGTTGTGGATACGCAGTATTTT	CASSQDLGTGVVDTQYF
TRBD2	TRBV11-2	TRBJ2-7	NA	TGTGCCAGCAGCTTAGTTCGGGGGAGGGCCTACGAGCAGTACTTC	CASSLVRGRAYEQYF